The entry that follows covers one T cell receptor beta chain sequence. Per the authors' pipeline: Estimated nucleated cell counts came from reference gene primer amplification. Assay: immunoSEQ multiplex PCR; the TCRdb copy retains only in-frame clones and omits some. V, J and clone size are those of that table, while D and trimming were read from the DNA. The table shows 55,000 or so clones, with roughly 80% occurring only once. The data were taken from a study of blood T cell repertoires in COVID-19. Study-level background: Sites across the United States, Italy and Spain contributed samples from acute and convalescent COVID-19. In each case, the material was cDNA or gDNA derived from T cells, B-cell-depleted T cells, or PBMCs.

J lost 0 bases, V lost 6 bases, and 10 bases had no gene match. Germline loops: CDR1 LNHDA, CDR2 SQIVND (reference sequence). This CDR3 spans 17 amino acids. V usage is TRBV19 and J usage is TRBJ1-3, with 8 bases matching TRBD1. The receptor's source is a human donor in a cohort sampled during active or convalescent COVID-19. Sequenced input: peripheral blood. Here the CDR3 reads CASSTLGQVHSGNTIYF. The CDR3 region has the DNA TGTGCCAGTAGCACCCTGGGACAGGTCCACTCTGGAAACACCATATATTTT.